The 5 T cell receptor beta chains given below trace back to one sample, sequenced in a study of spatial heterogeneity in lung cancer. One entry per CDR3 protein, called by TCRdb with MiXCR from the 5' RACE reads. Of about 48,000 distinct CDR3 sequences listed, roughly 5.7% are singletons. Time point here: sample taken at primary tumor resection. Sequenced material: PBMCs, taken at surgery. All receptors come from a male donor with early-stage non-small cell lung cancer.

In this sample, this clonotype turned up many times. V gene TRBV20-1 combines with J gene TRBJ1-1; D is ambiguous. Trimming pared 4 bases from V and 4 bases from J, leaving 13 bases between. In germline, CDR1 is DFQATT, CDR2 SNEGSKA (reference sequence). The CDR3 runs 13 residues. CDR3 sequence (DNA): TGCAGTGCTAAGCGATCCAGCGTCACTGAAGCTTTCTTT. It yields the protein CSAKRSSVTEAFF.

The sample holds many counts of this clonotype. The rearrangement uses TRBV27 and TRBJ2-3; tentative D call: TRBD2 (5 bases). Between the trimmed V and J ends, which lost 3 bases and 6 bases, there was a span of 10 bases. This CDR3 contains 13 residues. Looked up from germline, CDR1 is MNHEY and CDR2 is SMNVEV (reference sequence). Written as DNA, the CDR3 is TGTGCCAGCAGTTTTCCTAGCTCCGATACGCAGTATTTT. As protein: CASSFPSSDTQYF.

This clonotype was seen at least ten times. The chain carries TRBV28 and TRBJ2-7; D gene unclear. CDR3 length equals 11 residues. Germline V gene data show CDR1 as MDHEN and CDR2 as SYDVKM. Trimming left V 6 bases short and J 0 bases short, with 3 bases between. The chain's CDR3 is CASRNSYEQYF. The CDR3 DNA sequence: TGTGCCAGCAGGAACTCCTACGAGCAGTACTTC.

This clonotype was picked up many times. The chain recombines TRBV6-5 with TRBJ2-1, with 9 nucleotides matching TRBD1. Looked up from germline, CDR1 is MNHEY and CDR2 is SVGAGI. The ends lost 2 bases at V and 8 bases at J; junction bases unmatched: 7. This CDR3 comprises 15 residues. In nucleotides, the CDR3 is TGTGCCAGCAGTTACGACCCTCGGGACAGGGATGAGCAGTTCTTC. It yields the protein CASSYDPRDRDEQFF.

This clonotype came up a few times. The chain links TRBV5-4 to TRBJ2-3; 8 bases match TRBD2. The CDR3 sequence is 16 residues long. The germline V gene encodes CDR1 SGHNT and CDR2 YYREEE (reference sequence). J gave up 5 bases and V 4 bases, and 12 bases lay outside the gene matches. The chain's CDR3 is CASSPGGGRRVDTQYF. The CDR3 bases are TGTGCCAGCAGCCCGGGTGGCGGGAGGAGAGTAGATACGCAGTATTTT.